Listed below are T cell receptor beta chains from one sample, sequenced in a study of T-cell reconstitution after alpha-beta-depleted transplantation in children. Each CDR3 protein gets one entry after TCRdb re-called the PCR reads with MiXCR. Of some 200,000 distinct CDR3 sequences in the sample, about 6% were seen once. The specimen was PBMCs, collected before TCRalphabeta/CD19-depleted stem cell transplant. These receptors were collected from a girl in the first two years of life with combined immunodeficiency, due to receive a stem cell transplant. The CDR3 runs from the conserved cysteine through the conserved F or W. A D gene is named only where the DNA matches it firmly. Only some rows state a clone size, as once, few, many or a class for expanded clones.

TRBJ1-2 | TRBD1 | many | TRBV20-1 | TGCAGTGCTAGAGATCTCCGACAGGGACTCTACTATGGCTACACCTTC | CSARDLRQGLYYGYTF
TRBJ1-2 | NA | few | TRBV6-1 | TGTGCCAGCTCTAGGCTGGGTAACTATGGCTACACCTTC | CASSRLGNYGYTF
TRBJ1-6 | NA | many | TRBV20-1 | TGCAGTGCTAGGGTTTCCTGGCTGGATAATTCACCCCTCCACTTT | CSARVSWLDNSPLHF
TRBJ2-5 | NA | NA | TRBV4-3 | TGCGCCAGCAGCCAAGCCCCCCGGGACGAGGGGGGAGAGACCCAGTACTTC | CASSQAPRDEGGETQYF
TRBJ2-5 | NA | many | TRBV25-1 | TGTGCCAGCAGTGAAACTGGCGAAGAGACCCAGTACTTC | CASSETGEETQYF
TRBJ2-5 | TRBD1 | many | TRBV6-2/TRBV6-3 | TGTGCCAGCAGGGGACACAGGGGGGCCCAAGAGACCCAGTACTTC | CASRGHRGAQETQYF
TRBJ1-2 | TRBD1 | few | TRBV4-1 | TGCGCCAGCAGCCAGACGACAGGGGGTCGGTCTGGCTACACCTTC | CASSQTTGGRSGYTF
TRBJ2-7 | NA | many | TRBV28 | TGTGCCAGCAGTTTGAGATCGCTATATTCAATCTCCTACGAGCAGTACTTC | CASSLRSLYSISYEQYF
TRBJ2-5 | NA | many | TRBV12-3/TRBV12-4 | TGTGCCAGCAGTCCAGCACGCGGAGGGCAAGAGACCCAGTACTTC | CASSPARGGQETQYF
TRBJ2-7 | NA | many | TRBV7-6 | TGTGCCAGCAGCTTCGCTAGTGGGAGTGGATACGAGCAGTACTTC | CASSFASGSGYEQYF
TRBJ2-7 | NA | NA | TRBV5-6 | TGTGCCATGGGCTTGTATCAGGCAGGAAAACACTACGAGCAGTACTTC | CAMGLYQAGKHYEQYF
TRBJ2-3 | NA | many | TRBV4-1 | TGCGCCAGCAGCCAAGGGTCGGCCAGATACACAGATACGCAGTATTTT | CASSQGSARYTDTQYF
TRBJ2-7 | TRBD1 | many | TRBV7-6 | TGTGCCAGCAGCTTGGCGACAGGGCATCACGAGCAGTACTTC | CASSLATGHHEQYF
TRBJ2-3 | NA | many | TRBV12-3/TRBV12-4 | TGTGCCAGCAGTTTGGTCGAGGGAGAGGATACGCAGTATTTT | CASSLVEGEDTQYF
TRBJ2-3 | NA | many | TRBV7-9 | TGTGCCAGCAGCTTATACCCCACAGATACGCAGTATTTT | CASSLYPTDTQYF
TRBJ2-1 | TRBD2 | NA | TRBV11-3 | TGTGCCAGCAGCCCGAGGGGCGGGAGGGCCGAGTACAATGAGCAGTTCTTC | CASSPRGGRAEYNEQFF